Reported below is one T cell receptor (beta chain). Antigen unknown. The sample comes from a study of OX40 agonist ivuxolimab in advanced cancers. At the level of the study: Three partial responders included one hepatocellular carcinoma patient and two cutaneous melanoma patients.

Exclusion applied to patients with autoimmune disease history or systemic immunosuppression. The study sampled blood at baseline, cycle 4 day 1, and cycle 7 day 1. This CDR3 is built from 15 residues. V dropped 2 bases and J dropped 2 bases, with 13 bases sitting between them. The germline CDR1 and CDR2 sequences are SNHLY and FYNNEI. Repertoires were generated with immunoSEQ multiplex PCR, while TCRdb's copy carries only in-frame clones and drops some. The sample holds about 95,000 clones, approximately 85% seen once. Study-level results: The mean number of expanded clones was higher in CD8+ T cells than in CD4+.

The J gene is TRBJ2-7, the V gene TRBV2; D unclear. The sample in question was CD4+ or CD8+ T cells sorted from blood, obtained in a trial of the OX40 agonist ivuxolimab. The clonotype was recovered from an adult with an advanced solid tumor such as melanoma, head and neck, liver or kidney cancer. The CDR3 sequence: CASSEYADHTYEQYF. CDR3 in DNA: TGTGCCAGCAGTGAATACGCGGATCACACCTACGAGCAGTACTTC.